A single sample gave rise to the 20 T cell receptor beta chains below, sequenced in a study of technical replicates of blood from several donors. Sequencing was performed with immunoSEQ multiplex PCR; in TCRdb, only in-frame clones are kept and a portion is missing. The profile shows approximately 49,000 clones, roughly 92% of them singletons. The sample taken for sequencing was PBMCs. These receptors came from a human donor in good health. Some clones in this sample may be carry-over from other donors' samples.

Here the CDR3 reads CASSLPPAEAQYF. The CDR3 DNA is TGTGCCAGCAGCTTACCACCCGCCGAGGCCCAGTACTTC. The chain recombines TRBV7-9 with TRBJ2-5; D ambiguous. The CDR3 is 13 amino acids. Germline-derived CDR1 and CDR2 are SEHNR and FQNEAQ (reference sequence). V dropped 2 bases and J dropped 9 bases, with 13 bases sitting between them. Full variable domain (outside the CDR3, taken from reference TRBV7-9 and TRBJ2-5): DTGVSQNPRHKITKRGQNVTFRCDPISEHNRLYWYRQTLGQGPEFLTYFQNEAQLEKSRLLSDRFSAERPKGSFSTLEIQRTEQGDSAMYLCASSLPPAEAQYFGPGTRLLVL.

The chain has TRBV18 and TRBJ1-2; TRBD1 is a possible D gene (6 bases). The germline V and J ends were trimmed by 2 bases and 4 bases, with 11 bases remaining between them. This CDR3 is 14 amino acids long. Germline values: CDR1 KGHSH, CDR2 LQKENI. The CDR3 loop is CASSPAGEGYGYTF. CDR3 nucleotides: TGTGCCAGCTCACCAGCAGGGGAGGGCTATGGCTACACCTTC.

The CDR3: CASSYSTTSYEQYF. The CDR3 nucleotides are TGTGCCAGCAGTTACTCAACGACTAGCTACGAGCAGTACTTC. J is TRBJ2-7 and V is TRBV6-6; a weak D match, TRBD2 (6 bases). This CDR3 has 14 amino acids. The V end was cut by 0 bases, the J end by 3 bases, with 9 bases between. Per germline, CDR1 MNHNY and CDR2 SVGAGI (reference sequence).

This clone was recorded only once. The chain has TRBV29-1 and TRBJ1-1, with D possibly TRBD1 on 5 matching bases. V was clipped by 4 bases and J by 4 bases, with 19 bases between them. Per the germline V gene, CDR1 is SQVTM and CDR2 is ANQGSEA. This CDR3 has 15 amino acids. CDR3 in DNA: TGCAGCGTTGCGGGGGGAGAGGGGTTGGCCACTGAAGCTTTCTTT. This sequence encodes CSVAGGEGLATEAFF.

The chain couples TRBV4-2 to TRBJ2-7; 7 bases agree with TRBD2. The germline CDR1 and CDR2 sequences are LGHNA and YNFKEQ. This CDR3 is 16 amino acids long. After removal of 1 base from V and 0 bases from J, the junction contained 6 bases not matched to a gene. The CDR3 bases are TGTGCCAGCAGCCAAGCCGCGCGGGGGAACTCCTACGAGCAGTACTTC. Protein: CASSQAARGNSYEQYF.

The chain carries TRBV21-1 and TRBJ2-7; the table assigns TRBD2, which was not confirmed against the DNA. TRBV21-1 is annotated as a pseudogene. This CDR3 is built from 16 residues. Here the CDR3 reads CASSNSSGSGLDEQYF. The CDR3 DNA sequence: TGTGCCAGCAGCAACTCTAGCGGGAGTGGATTGGACGAGCAGTACTTC.

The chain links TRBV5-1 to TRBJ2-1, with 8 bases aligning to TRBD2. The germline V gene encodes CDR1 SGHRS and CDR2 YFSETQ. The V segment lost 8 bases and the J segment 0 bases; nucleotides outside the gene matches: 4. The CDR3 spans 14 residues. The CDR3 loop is CASNSGNSYNEQFF. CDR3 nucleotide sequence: TGCGCCAGTAATAGCGGGAACTCCTACAATGAGCAGTTCTTC.

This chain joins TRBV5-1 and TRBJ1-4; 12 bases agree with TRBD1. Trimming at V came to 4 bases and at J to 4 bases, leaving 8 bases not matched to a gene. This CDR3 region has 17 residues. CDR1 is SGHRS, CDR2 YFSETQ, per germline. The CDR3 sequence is CASSPYRDRGLNEKLFF. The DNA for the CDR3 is TGCGCCAGCAGCCCGTACCGGGACAGGGGGCTTAATGAAAAACTGTTTTTT. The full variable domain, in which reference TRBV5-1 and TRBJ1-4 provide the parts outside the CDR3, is KAGVTQTPRYLIKTRGQQVTLSCSPISGHRSVSWYQQTPGQGLQFLFEYFSETQRNKGNFPGRFSGRQFSNSRSEMNVSTLELGDSALYLCASSPYRDRGLNEKLFFGSGTQLSVL.

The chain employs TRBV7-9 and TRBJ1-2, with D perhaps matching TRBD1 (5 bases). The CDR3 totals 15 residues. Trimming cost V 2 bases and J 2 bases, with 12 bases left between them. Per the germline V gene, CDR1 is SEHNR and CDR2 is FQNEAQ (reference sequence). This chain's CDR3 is CASSLLGQENYGYTF. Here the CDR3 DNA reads TGTGCCAGCAGCTTATTGGGGCAGGAGAACTATGGCTACACCTTC. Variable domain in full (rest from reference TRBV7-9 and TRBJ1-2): DTGVSQNPRHKITKRGQNVTFRCDPISEHNRLYWYRQTLGQGPEFLTYFQNEAQLEKSRLLSDRFSAERPKGSFSTLEIQRTEQGDSAMYLCASSLLGQENYGYTFGSGTRLTVV.

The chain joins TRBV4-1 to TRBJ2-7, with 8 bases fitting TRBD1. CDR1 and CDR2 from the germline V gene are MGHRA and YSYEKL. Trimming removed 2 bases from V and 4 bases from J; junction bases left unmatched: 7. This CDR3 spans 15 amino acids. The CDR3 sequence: CASSQPPTGDYEQYF. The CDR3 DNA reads TGCGCCAGCAGCCAACCCCCGACAGGGGATTACGAGCAGTACTTC.

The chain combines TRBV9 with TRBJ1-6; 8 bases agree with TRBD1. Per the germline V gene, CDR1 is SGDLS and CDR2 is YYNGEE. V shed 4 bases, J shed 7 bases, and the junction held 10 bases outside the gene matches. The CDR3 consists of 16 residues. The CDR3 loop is CASSTQDRAFNSPLHF. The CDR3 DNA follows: TGTGCCAGCAGCACCCAGGACAGGGCATTCAATTCACCCCTCCACTTT.

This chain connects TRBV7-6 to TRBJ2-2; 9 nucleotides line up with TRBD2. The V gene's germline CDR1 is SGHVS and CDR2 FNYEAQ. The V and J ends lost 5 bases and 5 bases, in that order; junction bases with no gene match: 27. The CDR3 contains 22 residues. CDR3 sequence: CASSLPGPLTGLREGDTGELFF. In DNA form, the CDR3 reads TGTGCCAGCAGCCTCCCGGGCCCACTTACCGGGCTGCGGGAGGGAGATACCGGGGAGCTGTTTTTT.

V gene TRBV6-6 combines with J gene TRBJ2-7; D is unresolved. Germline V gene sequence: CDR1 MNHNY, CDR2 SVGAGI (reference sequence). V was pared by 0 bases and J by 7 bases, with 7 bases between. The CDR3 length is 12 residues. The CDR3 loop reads CASSYSSREQYF. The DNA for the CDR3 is TGTGCCAGCAGTTACTCGTCCAGGGAGCAGTACTTC.

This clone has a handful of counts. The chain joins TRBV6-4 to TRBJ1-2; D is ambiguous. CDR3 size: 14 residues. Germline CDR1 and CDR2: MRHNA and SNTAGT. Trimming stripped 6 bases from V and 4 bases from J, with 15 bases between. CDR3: CASRALPGGYGYTF. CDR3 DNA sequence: TGTGCCAGCAGAGCCCTCCCGGGAGGCTATGGCTACACCTTC.

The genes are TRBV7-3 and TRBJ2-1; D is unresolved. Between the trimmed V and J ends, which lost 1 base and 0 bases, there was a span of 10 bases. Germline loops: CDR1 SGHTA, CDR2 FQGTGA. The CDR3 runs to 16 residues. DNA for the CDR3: TGTGCCAGCAGCTTAAGTGGGCAACGCTCCTACAATGAGCAGTTCTTC. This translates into CASSLSGQRSYNEQFF.

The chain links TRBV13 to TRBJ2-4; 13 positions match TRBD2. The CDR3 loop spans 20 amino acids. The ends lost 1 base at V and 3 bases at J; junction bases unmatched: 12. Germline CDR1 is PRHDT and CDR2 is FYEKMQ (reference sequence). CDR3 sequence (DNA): TGTGCCAGCAGCTTAGAGGGCGCCGGACTAGCGGGGGTTGGCAAAAACATTCAGTACTTC. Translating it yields CASSLEGAGLAGVGKNIQYF.

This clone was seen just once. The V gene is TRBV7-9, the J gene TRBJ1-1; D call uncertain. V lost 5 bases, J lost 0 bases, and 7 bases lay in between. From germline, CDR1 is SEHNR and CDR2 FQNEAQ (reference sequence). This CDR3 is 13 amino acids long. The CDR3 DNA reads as TGTGCCAGCAGCACAGACATGAACACTGAAGCTTTCTTT. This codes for CASSTDMNTEAFF.

DNA of the CDR3: TGTGCCGCGGAAGGACTTACCTACGAGCAGTACTTC. Translated: CAAEGLTYEQYF. V usage is TRBV30 and J usage is TRBJ2-7, with D possibly matching TRBD2 (5 bases). The CDR3 is 12 residues long. Trimming stripped 8 bases from V and 2 bases from J, with 13 bases between. Germline V gives CDR1 GTSNPN, CDR2 SVGIG (reference sequence).

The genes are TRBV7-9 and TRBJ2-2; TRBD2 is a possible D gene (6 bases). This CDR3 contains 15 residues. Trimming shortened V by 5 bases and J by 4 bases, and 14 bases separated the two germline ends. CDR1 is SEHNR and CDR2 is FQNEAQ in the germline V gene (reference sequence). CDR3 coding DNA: TGTGCCAGCAGCCCCGGGCGGAGGGGCACCGGGGAGCTGTTTTTT. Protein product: CASSPGRRGTGELFF. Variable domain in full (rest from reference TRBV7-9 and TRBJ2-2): DTGVSQNPRHKITKRGQNVTFRCDPISEHNRLYWYRQTLGQGPEFLTYFQNEAQLEKSRLLSDRFSAERPKGSFSTLEIQRTEQGDSAMYLCASSPGRRGTGELFFGEGSRLTVL.

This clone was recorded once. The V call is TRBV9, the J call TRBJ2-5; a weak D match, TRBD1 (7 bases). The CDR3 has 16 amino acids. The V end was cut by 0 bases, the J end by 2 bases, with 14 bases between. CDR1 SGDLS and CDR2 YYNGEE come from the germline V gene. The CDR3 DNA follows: TGTGCCAGCAGCGTAGGAGGGGGGACAGCACAAGAGACCCAGTACTTC. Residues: CASSVGGGTAQETQYF.